The T cell receptor beta chain described here comes from a study of regulatory T cells in long-lasting Graves disease. The table lists this clonotype with a few counts. HTBI primers from iRepertoire and Arm-PCR of CDR3 regions yielded the TCR beta libraries. TCRdb analysed the multiplex PCR reads with MiXCR anew, one entry per CDR3 protein. The sample has about 520,000 distinct CDR3 sequences; around 12% are singletons. Noted time point: newly diagnosed GD, antithyroid drugs for less than 3 months. PBMC RNA served as the TCR library source. In addition, the sample was reused for a study of T cells in Graves' hyperthyroidism and ophthalmopathy. That paper states: Patients with uncontrolled infections, other autoimmune diseases, pregnancy or lactation were excluded. In the first-round RT-PCR of the TCR CDR3, the HTBI primer set was used.

Specimen: peripheral blood mononuclear cells (PBMCs), collected at new diagnosis, from a patient treated with antithyroid drugs. This TCR came from a woman in her twenties or thirties with Graves disease.

The CDR3 nucleotides read TGTGCCAGCAGTTACCCTAATTCAGGAGGGAGAAGGTTGAATGAGCAGTTCTTC. As protein: CASSYPNSGGRRLNEQFF. The rearrangement links TRBV6-5 to TRBJ2-1, with D maybe TRBD2 (6 bases). The CDR3 length is 18 residues. Trimming took 2 bases from V and 7 from J, leaving 24 bases between them. Germline CDR1 reads MNHEY; CDR2 reads SVGAGI.